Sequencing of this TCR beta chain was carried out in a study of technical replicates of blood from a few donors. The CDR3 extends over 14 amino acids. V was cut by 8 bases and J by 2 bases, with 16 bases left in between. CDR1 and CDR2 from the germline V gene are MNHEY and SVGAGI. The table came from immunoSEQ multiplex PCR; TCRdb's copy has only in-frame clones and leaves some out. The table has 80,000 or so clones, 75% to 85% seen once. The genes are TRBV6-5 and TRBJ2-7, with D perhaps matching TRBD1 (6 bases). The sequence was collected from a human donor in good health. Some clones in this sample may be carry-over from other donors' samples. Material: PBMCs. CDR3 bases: TGTGCCAGCTCGAAGGCAGGGGTCCCCTACGAGCAGTACTTC. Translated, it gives CASSKAGVPYEQYF.